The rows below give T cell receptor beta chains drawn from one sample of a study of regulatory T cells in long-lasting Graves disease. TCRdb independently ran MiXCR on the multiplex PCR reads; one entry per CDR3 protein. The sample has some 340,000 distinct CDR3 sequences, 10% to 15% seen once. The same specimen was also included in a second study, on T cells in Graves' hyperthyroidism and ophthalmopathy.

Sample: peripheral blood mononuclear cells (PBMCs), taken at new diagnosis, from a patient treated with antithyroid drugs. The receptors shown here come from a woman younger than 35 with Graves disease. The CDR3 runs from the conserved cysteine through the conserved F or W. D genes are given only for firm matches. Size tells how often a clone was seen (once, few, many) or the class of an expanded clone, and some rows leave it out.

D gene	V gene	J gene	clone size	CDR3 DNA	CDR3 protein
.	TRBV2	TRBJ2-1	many	TGTGCCAGCAGGGAGGCTGCCGACCTATCCTACAATGAGCAGTTCTTC	CASREAADLSYNEQFF
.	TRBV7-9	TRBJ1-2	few	TGTGCCAGCAGCTTACGTTTTTATGGCTACACCTTC	CASSLRFYGYTF
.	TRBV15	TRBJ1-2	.	TGTGCCACCAGCAGAGTAAAGGGGGAGATAATTCATGGCTACACCTTC	CATSRVKGEIIHGYTF
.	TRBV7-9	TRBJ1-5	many	TGTGCCAGCAGCGGCCCGCGGGATCAGCCCCAGCATTTT	CASSGPRDQPQHF
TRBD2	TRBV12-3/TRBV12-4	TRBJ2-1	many	TGTGCCACCGACCCAAGCGGGGGGGGGAATGAGCAGTTCTTC	CATDPSGGGNEQFF
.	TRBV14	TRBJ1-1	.	TGTGCCAGCAGCCAAGAGGTGCCCTACAAAGTCGGCCTCGGAGTGGCTTTCTTT	CASSQEVPYKVGLGVAFF
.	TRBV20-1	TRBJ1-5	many	TGCAGTGCTAGATCCAAACACAAGGGGTATCAGCCCCAGCATTTT	CSARSKHKGYQPQHF
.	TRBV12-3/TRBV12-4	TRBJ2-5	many	TGTGCCAGCAGTGCCAGGGCCGGGGAGACCCAGTACTTC	CASSARAGETQYF
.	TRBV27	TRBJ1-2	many	TGTGCCAGCAGAAAAGGACGCCCTTTGGATGGCTACACCTTC	CASRKGRPLDGYTF
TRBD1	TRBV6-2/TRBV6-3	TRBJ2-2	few	TGTGCCAGCAAGTCCGACAGGGGAATGGCACACACCGGGGAGCTGTTTTTT	CASKSDRGMAHTGELFF
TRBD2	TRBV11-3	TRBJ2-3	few	TGTGCCAGCAGCTTAGGGGCGGGAGTAACAGATACGCAGTATTTT	CASSLGAGVTDTQYF
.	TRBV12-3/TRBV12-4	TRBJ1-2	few	TGTGCCAGCACCAAAGGAAGGGGCAGCGAGGATGGCTACACCTTC	CASTKGRGSEDGYTF
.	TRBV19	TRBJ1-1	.	TGTGCCAGTAGAATCCAGGGGTCCCCCGAAGCTTTCTTT	CASRIQGSPEAFF
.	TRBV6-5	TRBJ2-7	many	TGTGCCAGCAGTTACGGGGACGGTAATTACGAGCAGTACTTC	CASSYGDGNYEQYF
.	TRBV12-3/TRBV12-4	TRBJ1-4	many	TGTGCCAGCAGCGGCTGGAGGAAACTGTTTTTT	CASSGWRKLFF
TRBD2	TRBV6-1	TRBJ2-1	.	TGTGCCAGCAGTGATCTTGCGATAGCGGGGCCCTCCTACAATGAGCAGTTCTTC	CASSDLAIAGPSYNEQFF
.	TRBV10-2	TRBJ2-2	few	TGCGCCAGCAGTGGTAGCCCCCGGAACACCGGGGAGCTGTTTTTT	CASSGSPRNTGELFF
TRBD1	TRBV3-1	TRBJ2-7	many	TGTGCCAGCAGCTACCCCGGGACAGGGGTCTACGAGCAGTACTTC	CASSYPGTGVYEQYF
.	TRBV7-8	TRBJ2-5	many	TGTGCCAGCAGCTTGAGACAAGAGACCCAGTACTTC	CASSLRQETQYF
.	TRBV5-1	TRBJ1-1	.	TGCGCCAGCCGCCTCGGGGATGTGAACACTGAAGCTTTCTTT	CASRLGDVNTEAFF
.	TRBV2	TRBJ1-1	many	TGTGCCAGCAGACGGACACCAGAGAACACTGAAGCTTTCTTT	CASRRTPENTEAFF
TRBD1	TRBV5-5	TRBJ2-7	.	TGTGCCAGCAGCTTGAGCGTCGCAGGGGGCAGCTCCTACGAGCAGTACTTC	CASSLSVAGGSSYEQYF
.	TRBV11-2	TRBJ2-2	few	TGTGCCAGCAGCTTAACCGGGACCCGGAACACCGGGGAGCTGTTTTTT	CASSLTGTRNTGELFF
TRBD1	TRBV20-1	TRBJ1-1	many	TGCAGTGCCCTTAGGACAGGGTTGCTCTTT	CSALRTGLLF
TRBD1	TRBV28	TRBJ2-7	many	TGTGCCAGCAGTTTAGGGGACAGGAGTGCTCACGAGCAGTACTTC	CASSLGDRSAHEQYF
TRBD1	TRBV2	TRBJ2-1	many	TGTGCCAGCAGTCCGACAGGGCCCTCCTACAATGAGCAGTTCTTC	CASSPTGPSYNEQFF
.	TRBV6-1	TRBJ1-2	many	TGTGCCAGCAGCCCTAGGCCCAGAACCTATGGCTACACCTTC	CASSPRPRTYGYTF
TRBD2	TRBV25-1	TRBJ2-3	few	TGTGCCAGCAGTGAGCCTTCCGGGACTAGCAAGACAGATACGCAGTATTTT	CASSEPSGTSKTDTQYF
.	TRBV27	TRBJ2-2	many	TGTGCCACCACATCCCTTCTTGTGGGGGGCCCCACCGGGGAGCTGTTTTTT	CATTSLLVGGPTGELFF
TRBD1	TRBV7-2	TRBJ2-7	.	TGTGCCAGCAGCTCCAGACAGGGGAGCTACGAGCAGTACTTC	CASSSRQGSYEQYF
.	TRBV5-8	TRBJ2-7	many	TGTGCCAGCAGCTCTGGACCGACCTACGAGCAGTACTTC	CASSSGPTYEQYF
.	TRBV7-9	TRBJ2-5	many	TGTGCCAGCAGCTTAGAAGGGGAAGAGACCCAGTACTTC	CASSLEGEETQYF
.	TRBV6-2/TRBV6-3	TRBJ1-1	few	TGTGCCAGCAGTGCGGTTGGGGGCACTGAAGCTTTCTTT	CASSAVGGTEAFF
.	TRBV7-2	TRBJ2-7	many	TGTGCCAGCAGCTTAGAGGTCAGCTTCTACGAGCAGTACTTC	CASSLEVSFYEQYF
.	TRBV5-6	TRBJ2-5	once	TGTGCCAGCACCAGGGTTCAACTACAAGAGACCCAGTACTTC	CASTRVQLQETQYF
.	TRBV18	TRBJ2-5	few	TGTGCCAGCTCACCACCGTGGCGGCCCCAAGAGACCCAGTACTTC	CASSPPWRPQETQYF
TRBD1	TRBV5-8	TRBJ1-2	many	TGTGCCAGCAGCCCCGGACAGGTCTATGGCTACACCTTC	CASSPGQVYGYTF
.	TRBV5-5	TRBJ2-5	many	TGTGCCAGCAGCTTCGAGTTCTTCTCAGAGACCCAGTACTTC	CASSFEFFSETQYF
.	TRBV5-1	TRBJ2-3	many	TGCGCCAGCGGCATCGGGTCGGGATTTTCAGATACGCAGTATTTT	CASGIGSGFSDTQYF